This TCR beta chain was sequenced for a study of T cell changes during pregnancy in multiple sclerosis (dated by TCRdb to about 2019). About the study as a whole: In women with multiple sclerosis, the researchers looked at how the T cell repertoire shifted as pregnancy progressed.

Library creation used the immunoSEQ multiplex PCR assay. Held by TCRdb, this immuneACCESS table contains in-frame sequences only and omits some clones. Under half of the omission traces to an unresolved V gene where checked; the cause of the rest is unknown. The sample data list approximately 100,000 clones, and roughly 92% of these were observed just once. 3.5% of the sample comes from the top ten. Regarding this clone: Its cognate antigen has yet to be identified. Within one base of it there is no much larger clone, and no base qualities were kept.

The CDR3 has 14 amino acids, counting the end cysteine and phenylalanine. Just the 42-base CDR3 DNA is kept, in frame starting at base 1. The junction shows trimming of 0 bases on V and 9 bases on J, plus 14 bases between the germline ends. The germline V gene provides CDR1 MGHRA and CDR2 YSYEKL. Material: peripheral blood, obtained after pregnancy. The sequence was collected from a female donor with multiple sclerosis, enrolled in a pregnancy study. Recombination linked TRBV4-1 to TRBJ1-1; the D segment cannot be called with confidence. The DNA sequence is as follows: TGCGCCAGCAGCCAAGATGGCCGCGGTAGCCAAGCTTTCTTT. The resulting protein is CASSQDGRGSQAFF.